Presented here are 9 T cell receptor beta chains from one specimen sequenced in a study of CD8 T cells in Susac syndrome. The RNA input was 0.5 to 1 ug, and it was reverse transcribed with random hexamers. TCRdb passed the immunoSEQ multiplex PCR reads through MiXCR, listing each CDR3 protein once. The data contain 77,000 or so distinct CDR3 sequences, 90% to 95% of them singletons. Input material: CD4+ T cells from PBMCs. These receptors were taken from a human donor with Susac syndrome.

The chain carries TRBV10-3 and TRBJ2-7; possibly TRBD2 for D (6 bases). V lost 3 bases and J lost 0, with 9 bases in between. Germline V gene lookup returns CDR1 ENHRY and CDR2 SYGVKD. This CDR3 is built from 14 residues. DNA for the CDR3: TGTGCCATCAGTGATGGGCGGGGCTCCTACGAGCAGTACTTC. It encodes CAISDGRGSYEQYF.

This clonotype occurred once. The J gene is TRBJ1-1, the V gene TRBV29-1, with D perhaps matching TRBD1 (6 bases). Germline values: CDR1 SQVTM, CDR2 ANQGSEA. V was cut by 1 base and J by 5 bases, with 14 bases left in between. This CDR3 contains 14 residues. CDR3 amino acids: CSVEVSQRGTEAFF. The CDR3 DNA reads as TGCAGCGTTGAAGTATCACAGAGGGGGACTGAAGCTTTCTTT.

The genes are TRBV5-1 and TRBJ2-5, with a weak D call TRBD1 (6 bases). Trimming left V 1 base short and J 0 bases short, with 10 bases between. Germline-derived CDR1 and CDR2 are SGHRS and YFSETQ. CDR3 length: 15 amino acids. CDR3 residues: CASSLTGTYQETQYF. In DNA form, the CDR3 reads TGCGCCAGCAGCTTGACAGGGACCTACCAAGAGACCCAGTACTTC.

V and J are TRBV6-5 and TRBJ2-1; D call uncertain. There are 17 residues in the CDR3. V shed 4 bases and J shed 12 bases, with 28 bases lying between them. Germline V gene lookup returns CDR1 MNHEY and CDR2 SVGAGI. CDR3 DNA: TGTGCCAGCAGTTCCCTGACCCGACCGGGCCGCTCAGCTATGCAGTTCTTC. Translated: CASSSLTRPGRSAMQFF.

This rearrangement joins TRBV7-9 to TRBJ2-7, with TRBD1 matching over 11 bases. Germline loops: CDR1 SEHNR, CDR2 FQNEAQ (reference sequence). The CDR3 extends over 14 amino acids. The junction had 9 bases not matched to a gene; V was cut back by 5 bases and J by 9 bases. CDR3 in DNA: TGTGCCAGCAGCACCCGTGGGACAGGGGGTACGCAGTACTTC. It codes for CASSTRGTGGTQYF.

V gene TRBV7-8 combines with J gene TRBJ1-2, with D tentatively TRBD1 (6 bases). Trimming stripped 4 bases from V and 8 bases from J, with 11 bases between. The length of the CDR3 is 12 residues. CDR1 and CDR2 from the germline V gene are SGHVS and FQNEAQ. CDR3 in DNA: TGTGCCAGCAGCTCCCAGGGGCGGGGCTACACCTTC. It specifies CASSSQGRGYTF.

The CDR3 region has the DNA TGTGCCAGTAGTTCAGAGGTGGGGACAGCGGAAAAAGAGACCCAGTACTTC. Amino acids: CASSSEVGTAEKETQYF. The J gene is TRBJ2-5, the V gene TRBV19, with 7 bases that match TRBD1. Germline V gene sequence: CDR1 LNHDA, CDR2 SQIVND (reference sequence). The CDR3 is made up of 17 amino acids. The V and J ends lost 5 bases and 3 bases, in that order; junction bases with no gene match: 15.

The rearrangement links TRBV12-3 or TRBV12-4 to TRBJ2-1, with 11 bases lining up with TRBD2. V was clipped by 6 bases and J by 1 base; unmatched bases: 23. The CDR3 contains 22 residues. This chain's CDR3 is CASSKPARGGLAVPYSYNEQFF. The CDR3 coding sequence is TGTGCCAGCAGCAAACCCGCGCGGGGGGGACTAGCGGTACCCTATTCCTACAATGAGCAGTTCTTC.

This chain connects TRBV9 to TRBJ1-6, with D perhaps TRBD1 (6 bases). V was pared by 0 bases and J by 8 bases, with 9 bases between. There are 14 residues in the CDR3. The germline V gene has CDR1 SGDLS and CDR2 YYNGEE. CDR3 amino acids: CASSVGNRDSPLHF. DNA of the CDR3: TGTGCCAGCAGCGTAGGCAACAGGGATTCACCCCTCCACTTT.